The clone carrying this TCR beta chain was picked up many times. Antigen specificity is unknown. This specimen belongs to a study of naive and memory T cell subsets. The CDR3 spans 16 residues. Losses at the gene ends were 3 bases for V and 3 bases for J; bases not matched to a gene: 10. Ligated cDNA underwent four rounds of PCR with nested alpha and beta constant region primers and SP2. Blood and skin TCR RNA was reverse transcribed with alpha and beta constant primers. TCRdb reprocessed the UMI-ligation and nested PCR reads with MiXCR, giving one entry per CDR3 protein. This table holds more than 20,000 distinct CDR3 sequences, roughly 5.2% found once. Whole-study findings and limits: The RNA method is potentially sensitive to activation and differentiation changes.

TCR cDNA received a 3' ligated oligonucleotide that carried a UMI. Whole blood, 2.5 ml, came from adult healthy volunteers. Unsorted total RNA, about 1 to 1000 ng, was DNase treated before reverse transcription. The TCR comes from an adult in good health. The material sequenced was blood. This rearrangement joins TRBV12-3 or TRBV12-4 to TRBJ1-1, with TRBD1 matching over 7 bases. This CDR3 reads CASSFRRQGLYTEAFF. The DNA for the CDR3 is TGTGCCAGCAGTTTCCGTAGACAGGGCTTGTACACTGAAGCTTTCTTT.